These 27 T cell receptor beta chains were all obtained from the same sample, sequenced in a study of T-cell memory formation after mild COVID-19. TCRdb ran MiXCR on the 5' RACE reads and lists one entry per CDR3 protein. The sample has some 120,000 distinct CDR3 sequences, more than 15% seen once. The material sequenced was PBMCs or a T cell subset sorted from them (not recorded which). The receptors derive from a man aged 18 to 35 who had mild COVID-19 (a few samples of this study predate the infection). Cell type and time point are not known.

This clonotype was detected a few times. V gene TRBV19 combines with J gene TRBJ2-5, with unresolved D. CDR3 length: 11 amino acids. Trimming stripped 3 bases from V and 5 bases from J, with 4 bases between. Germline V lookup: CDR1 LNHDA, CDR2 SQIVND (reference sequence). CDR3 sequence reads: CASSIRETQYF. Written as DNA, the CDR3 is TGTGCCAGTAGTATCAGGGAGACCCAGTACTTC. The variable domain in full, completed from reference TRBV19 and TRBJ2-5, reads DGGITQSPKYLFRKEGQNVTLSCEQNLNHDAMYWYRQDPGQGLRLIYYSQIVNDFQKGDIAEGYSVSREKKESFPLTVTSAQKNPTAFYLCASSIRETQYFGPGTRLLVL.

This rearrangement joins TRBV7-3 to TRBJ2-5; D tentatively reads TRBD1 or TRBD2 (5 bases each). Trimming stripped 6 bases from V and 2 bases from J, with 10 bases between. CDR3 size: 13 residues. CDR1 SGHTA and CDR2 FQGTGA come from the germline V gene. The CDR3, as DNA: TGTGCCAGCAGTGCCGGGGCTCAAGAGACCCAGTACTTC. Protein product: CASSAGAQETQYF.

This clonotype was seen a handful of times. The CDR3 loop reads CASSQDWGGSGANVLTF. The DNA for the CDR3 is TGTGCCAGCAGCCAAGATTGGGGTGGTTCTGGGGCCAACGTCCTGACTTTC. V is TRBV4-2 and J is TRBJ2-6, with no clear D. CDR1 and CDR2 (germline): LGHNA, YNFKEQ. The length of the CDR3 is 17 residues. V was cut by 0 bases and J by 1 base, with 10 bases left in between.

The chain recombines TRBV30 with TRBJ1-5; D is unclear. Germline CDR1 and CDR2: GTSNPN and SVGIG (reference sequence). V was shortened by 0 bases and J by 7 bases, with 13 bases between the two germline ends. The CDR3 is 14 residues long. CDR3 in amino acids: CAWSVSRLQQPQHF. The CDR3 nucleotides are TGTGCCTGGAGTGTATCGAGGTTACAGCAGCCCCAGCATTTT.

As DNA, the CDR3 is TGCAGTGCTAGAGCGCGGACAGGGGGCTATGGCTACACCTTC. The encoded protein is CSARARTGGYGYTF. V usage is TRBV20-1 and J usage is TRBJ1-2; 10 bases are a match to TRBD1. Germline V gene lookup returns CDR1 DFQATT and CDR2 SNEGSKA (reference sequence). Trimming took 1 base from V and 4 from J; bases not matched to a gene: 3. This CDR3 comprises 14 residues.

The sample holds a few counts of this clonotype. The rearrangement uses TRBV20-1 and TRBJ2-7; D ambiguous. Germline V CDR1 and CDR2: DFQATT, SNEGSKA (reference sequence). V lost 4 bases, J lost 2 bases, and 15 bases lay in between. The CDR3 contains 14 residues. CDR3 amino acids: CSAKGNRVTYEQYF. CDR3 sequence (DNA): TGCAGTGCTAAAGGGAATCGAGTAACCTACGAGCAGTACTTC.

The chain has TRBV7-4 and TRBJ1-5; no definite D call. Between the trimmed V and J ends, which lost 5 bases and 3 bases, there was a span of 17 bases. Per the germline V gene, CDR1 is SGHVT and CDR2 is SQSDAQ. The CDR3 spans 16 residues. CDR3 loop: CASSRVGPRPNQPQHF. CDR3 sequence (DNA): TGTGCCAGCAGCCGCGTAGGACCGAGGCCCAATCAGCCCCAGCATTTT.

The chain couples TRBV6-6 to TRBJ1-6; no firm D call. Per germline, CDR1 MNHNY and CDR2 SVGAGI (reference sequence). V dropped 6 bases and J dropped 14 bases, with 11 bases sitting between them. The CDR3 runs to 11 residues. The CDR3: CASSSRLALHF. The CDR3 bases are TGTGCCAGCAGCTCCAGGCTCGCCCTCCACTTT.

This rearrangement joins TRBV6-5 to TRBJ1-1; 7 positions match TRBD1. Germline loops: CDR1 MNHEY, CDR2 SVGAGI. The CDR3 length is 15 residues. Trimming removed 7 bases from V and 3 bases from J; junction bases left unmatched: 11. The CDR3 DNA reads as TGTGCCAGCAAACGGGACAGAGTAAAATACACTGAAGCTTTCTTT. Amino acid sequence: CASKRDRVKYTEAFF.

The table lists this clonotype with many counts. V is TRBV12-5 and J is TRBJ2-3; a possible D gene is TRBD2 (5 bases). This CDR3 is 13 amino acids long. Germline V gene sequence: CDR1 LGHNT, CDR2 FRNRAP. The V and J ends lost 4 bases and 2 bases respectively, with 7 bases between them. CDR3: CASGSGDTDTQYF. The CDR3 DNA is TGTGCTAGTGGTTCCGGGGACACAGATACGCAGTATTTT.

This clonotype was seen only a few times. The chain combines TRBV7-2 with TRBJ1-5, with D unclear. Trimming shortened V by 5 bases and J by 8 bases, and 13 bases separated the two germline ends. The CDR3 runs to 13 residues. The V gene's germline CDR1 is SGHTA and CDR2 FQGNSA. This chain's CDR3 is CASSPRVREPQHF. The CDR3 DNA reads TGTGCCAGCAGCCCCCGAGTTAGAGAGCCCCAGCATTTT.

The V call is TRBV7-9, the J call TRBJ1-4; D is uncertain. Trimming pared 3 bases from V and 7 bases from J, leaving 12 bases between. The CDR3 sequence is 14 residues long. Germline CDR1 reads SEHNR; CDR2 reads FQNEAQ (reference sequence). The CDR3 is CASSFRTASEKLFF. DNA for the CDR3: TGTGCCAGCAGCTTCAGGACCGCCAGTGAAAAACTGTTTTTT.

This clonotype was picked up a small number of times. The chain uses TRBV4-3 and TRBJ1-3; 9 nucleotides match TRBD1. The CDR3 totals 14 residues. Germline assignment: CDR1 LGHNA and CDR2 YSLEER. J lost 1 base, V lost 5 bases, and 0 bases had no gene match. CDR3 region: CASSGQGSGNTIYF. DNA of the CDR3: TGCGCCAGCAGCGGACAGGGGTCTGGAAACACCATATATTTT.

The chain employs TRBV20-1 and TRBJ1-1, with D possibly matching TRBD1 (5 bases). This CDR3 comprises 13 residues. Trimming shortened V by 1 base and J by 11 bases, and 17 bases separated the two germline ends. CDR1 is DFQATT and CDR2 is SNEGSKA in the germline V gene (reference sequence). The chain's CDR3 is CSARGGRVAGAFF. The CDR3 nucleotides are TGCAGTGCTAGAGGCGGCAGGGTCGCGGGGGCTTTCTTT.

The chain employs TRBV5-1 and TRBJ2-3; no definite D call. V lost 2 bases and J lost 0, with 7 bases in between. Germline values: CDR1 SGHRS, CDR2 YFSETQ. This CDR3 is built from 14 residues. This CDR3 is CASSFDTSTDTQYF. The CDR3 DNA is TGCGCCAGCAGCTTTGATACAAGCACAGATACGCAGTATTTT.

The rearrangement links TRBV12-3 or TRBV12-4 to TRBJ2-3; 10 bases are shared with TRBD2. The CDR3 runs 16 residues. The V segment lost 5 bases and the J segment 2 bases; nucleotides outside the gene matches: 7. The CDR3 DNA is TGTGCCAGCAGTATCTGGACTAGCGGAGTCACAGATACGCAGTATTTT. Protein sequence: CASSIWTSGVTDTQYF.

This clonotype was seen only a few times. This chain links TRBV5-4 with TRBJ2-2; TRBD1 matches 10 bases. Germline loops: CDR1 SGHNT, CDR2 YYREEE (reference sequence). The junction had 6 bases not matched to a gene; V was cut back by 5 bases and J by 5 bases. This CDR3 is 15 amino acids long. The CDR3 reads CASRRQGAGTGELFF. DNA of the CDR3: TGTGCCAGCAGAAGACAGGGGGCCGGGACCGGGGAGCTGTTTTTT. The whole variable domain, remainder taken from reference TRBV5-4 and TRBJ2-2, is ETGVTQSPTHLIKTRGQQVTLRCSSQSGHNTVSWYQQALGQGPQFIFQYYREEENGRGNFPPRFSGLQFPNYSSELNVNALELDDSALYLCASRRQGAGTGELFFGEGSRLTVL.

This clonotype was seen more than once but under ten times. The chain combines TRBV7-2 with TRBJ2-4, with 8 bases aligning to TRBD2. Germline values: CDR1 SGHTA, CDR2 FQGNSA. After removal of 5 bases from V and 2 bases from J, the junction contained 11 bases not matched to a gene. The CDR3 length is 17 residues. This CDR3 reads CASSPSWRGATKNIQYF. CDR3 coding DNA: TGTGCCAGCAGCCCCTCCTGGCGGGGGGCTACCAAAAACATTCAGTACTTC.

This clonotype has more than one count but fewer than ten. The chain has TRBV5-1 and TRBJ2-1; D ambiguous. The V and J ends lost 5 bases and 4 bases respectively, with 19 bases between them. Germline CDR1 reads SGHRS; CDR2 reads YFSETQ. The length of the CDR3 is 16 residues. CDR3 DNA: TGCGCCAGCAGTAACAACCCTCTATGGGGTTACAATGAGCAGTTCTTC. Protein product: CASSNNPLWGYNEQFF.

V gene TRBV3-1 combines with J gene TRBJ2-7; the D gene is possibly TRBD1 (6 bases). This CDR3 spans 15 amino acids. CDR1 is LGHDT and CDR2 is YNNKEL in the germline V gene (reference sequence). V lost 0 bases, J lost 2 bases, and 11 bases lay in between. In DNA, the CDR3 is TGTGCCAGCAGCCAAGACAGGGGTAGGACCTACGAGCAGTACTTC. The encoded protein is CASSQDRGRTYEQYF.

The CDR3 loop reads CSAHMGGYNSPLHF. The CDR3, as DNA: TGCAGTGCTCATATGGGAGGCTATAATTCACCCCTCCACTTT. The V call is TRBV20-1, the J call TRBJ1-6, with D unclear. CDR3 size: 14 residues. V was trimmed by 5 bases and J by 3 bases, leaving 11 bases between them. The V gene's germline CDR1 is DFQATT and CDR2 SNEGSKA (reference sequence).

This clonotype was detected a few times. CDR3 DNA sequence: TGTGCCAGCAGCGTAGAAGCGGGGTCCTACAATGAGCAGTTCTTC. Its translation: CASSVEAGSYNEQFF. This chain connects TRBV9 to TRBJ2-1, with TRBD2 matching over 7 bases. Trimming cost V 0 bases and J 1 base; bases outside gene matches: 1. Germline CDR1 is SGDLS and CDR2 is YYNGEE. CDR3 size: 15 residues.

This clonotype came up a few times. The J gene is TRBJ2-7, the V gene TRBV7-2; D remains unclear. Trimming took 0 bases from V and 1 from J, leaving 4 bases between them. Germline V gene sequence: CDR1 SGHTA, CDR2 FQGNSA. The CDR3 sequence is 13 residues long. The DNA of the CDR3 is TGTGCCAGCAGCTTAGCCAGGTCCTACGAGCAGTACGTC. This gives the protein CASSLARSYEQYV.

J is TRBJ2-6 and V is TRBV6-5; either TRBD1 or TRBD2 may fit D (5 bases each). This CDR3 comprises 15 residues. Germline V gene data show CDR1 as MNHEY and CDR2 as SVGAGI. V dropped 6 bases and J dropped 2 bases, with 11 bases sitting between them. CDR3 in amino acids: CASRGRGAGANVLTF. CDR3 in DNA: TGTGCCAGCAGAGGCCGGGGCGCTGGGGCCAACGTCCTGACTTTC.

The chain recombines TRBV4-3 with TRBJ1-2; 9 nucleotides align to TRBD1. CDR3 size: 14 residues. CDR1 LGHNA and CDR2 YSLEER come from the germline V gene. The junction had 4 bases not matched to a gene; V was cut back by 3 bases and J by 5 bases. CDR3 in DNA: TGCGCCAGCAGCCACCGGACAGGGGAGTATGGCTACACCTTC. This translates into CASSHRTGEYGYTF.

This chain uses TRBV12-3 or TRBV12-4 with TRBJ1-3; D is undetermined. The CDR3 is made up of 15 amino acids. V was pared by 8 bases and J by 0 bases, with 14 bases between. CDR3 sequence: CASGLPSGSGNTIYF. The CDR3 coding sequence is TGTGCCAGCGGCCTTCCCTCAGGCTCTGGAAACACCATATATTTT.

This clonotype was seen only a few times. The V call is TRBV10-3, the J call TRBJ2-3; D unclear. Per the germline V gene, CDR1 is ENHRY and CDR2 is SYGVKD. CDR3 length: 14 amino acids. V was clipped by 4 bases and J by 0 bases, with 8 bases between them. CDR3 protein: CAISGQVSTDTQYF. The CDR3 DNA is TGTGCCATCAGTGGTCAGGTTAGCACAGATACGCAGTATTTT.